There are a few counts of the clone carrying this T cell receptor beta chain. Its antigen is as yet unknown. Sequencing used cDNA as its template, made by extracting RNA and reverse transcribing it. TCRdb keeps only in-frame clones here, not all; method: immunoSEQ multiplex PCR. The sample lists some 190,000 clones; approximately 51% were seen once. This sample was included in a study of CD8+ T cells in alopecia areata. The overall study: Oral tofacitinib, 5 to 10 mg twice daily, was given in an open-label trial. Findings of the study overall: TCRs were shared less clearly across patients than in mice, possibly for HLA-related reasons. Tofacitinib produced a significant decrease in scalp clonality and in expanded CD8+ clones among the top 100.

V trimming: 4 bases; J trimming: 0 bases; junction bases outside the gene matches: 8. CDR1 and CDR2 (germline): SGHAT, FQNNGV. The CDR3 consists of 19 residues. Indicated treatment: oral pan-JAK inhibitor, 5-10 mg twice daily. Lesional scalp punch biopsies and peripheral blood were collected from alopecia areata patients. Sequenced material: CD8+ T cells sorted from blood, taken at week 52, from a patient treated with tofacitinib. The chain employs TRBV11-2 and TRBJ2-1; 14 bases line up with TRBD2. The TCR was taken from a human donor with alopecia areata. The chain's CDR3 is CASSSRLAGGLGSYNEQFF. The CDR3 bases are TGTGCCAGCAGCTCCCGACTAGCGGGGGGGCTGGGCTCCTACAATGAGCAGTTCTTC. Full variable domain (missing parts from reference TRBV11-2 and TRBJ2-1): EAGVAQSPRYKIIEKRQSVAFWCNPISGHATLYWYQQILGQGPKLLIQFQNNGVVDDSQLPKDRFSAERLKGVDSTLKIQPAKLEDSAVYLCASSSRLAGGLGSYNEQFFGPGTRLTVL.